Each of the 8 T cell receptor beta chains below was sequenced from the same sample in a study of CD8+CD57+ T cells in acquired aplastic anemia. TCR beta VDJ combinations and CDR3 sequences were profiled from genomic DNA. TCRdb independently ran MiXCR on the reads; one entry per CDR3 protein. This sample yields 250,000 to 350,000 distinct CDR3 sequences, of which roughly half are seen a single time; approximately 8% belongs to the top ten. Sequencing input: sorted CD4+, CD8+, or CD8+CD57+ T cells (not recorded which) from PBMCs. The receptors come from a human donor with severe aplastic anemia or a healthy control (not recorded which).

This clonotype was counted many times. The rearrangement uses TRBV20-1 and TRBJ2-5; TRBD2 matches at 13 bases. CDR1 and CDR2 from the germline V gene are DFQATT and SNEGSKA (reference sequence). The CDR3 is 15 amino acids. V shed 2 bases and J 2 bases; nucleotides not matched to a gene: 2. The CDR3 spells CSARLLAGGQETQYF. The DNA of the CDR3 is TGCAGTGCTAGATTACTAGCGGGGGGGCAAGAGACCCAGTACTTC.

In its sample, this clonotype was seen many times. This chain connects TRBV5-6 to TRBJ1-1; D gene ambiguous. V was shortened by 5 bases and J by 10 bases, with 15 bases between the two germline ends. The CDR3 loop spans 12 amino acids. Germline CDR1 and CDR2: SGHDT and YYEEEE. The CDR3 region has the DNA TGTGCCAGCAGATTCGGGGTTGGCGGAGCTTTCTTT. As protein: CASRFGVGGAFF.

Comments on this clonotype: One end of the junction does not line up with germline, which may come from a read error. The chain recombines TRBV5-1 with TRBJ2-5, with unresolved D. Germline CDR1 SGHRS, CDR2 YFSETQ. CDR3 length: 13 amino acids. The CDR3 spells CASSLVAATAPYF. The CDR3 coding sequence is TGTGCCAGCAGCTTAGTGGCGGCTACCGCGCCGTACTTC.

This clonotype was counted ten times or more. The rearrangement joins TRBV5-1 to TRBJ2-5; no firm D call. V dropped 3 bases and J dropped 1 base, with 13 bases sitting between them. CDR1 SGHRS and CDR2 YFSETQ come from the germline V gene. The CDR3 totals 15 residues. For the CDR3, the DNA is TGCGCCAGCAGCTCCGGCCAAAGATCCCAAGAGACCCAGTACTTC. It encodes CASSSGQRSQETQYF.

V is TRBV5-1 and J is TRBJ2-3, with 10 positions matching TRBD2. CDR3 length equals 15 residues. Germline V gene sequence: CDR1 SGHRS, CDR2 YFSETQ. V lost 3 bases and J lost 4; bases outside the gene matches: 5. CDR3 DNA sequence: TGCGCCAGCAGCTCAGCGGGGGGGGGCTCAGATACGCAGTATTTT. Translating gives CASSSAGGGSDTQYF. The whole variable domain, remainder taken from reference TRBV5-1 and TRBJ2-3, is KAGVTQTPRYLIKTRGQQVTLSCSPISGHRSVSWYQQTPGQGLQFLFEYFSETQRNKGNFPGRFSGRQFSNSRSEMNVSTLELGDSALYLCASSSAGGGSDTQYFGPGTRLTVL.

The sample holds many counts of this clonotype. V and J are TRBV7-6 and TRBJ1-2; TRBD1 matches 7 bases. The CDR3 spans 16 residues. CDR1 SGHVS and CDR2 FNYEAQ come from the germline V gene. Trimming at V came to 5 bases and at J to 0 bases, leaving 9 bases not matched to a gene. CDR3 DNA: TGTGCCAGCAGCCTACTACAGGGGACCTCTAACTATGGCTACACCTTC. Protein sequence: CASSLLQGTSNYGYTF.

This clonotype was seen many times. CDR3 DNA sequence: TGTGCCAGCAGTTTAGAGGTCGAGGGGGACGGCTACACCTTC. Its protein product is CASSLEVEGDGYTF. The V gene is TRBV28, the J gene TRBJ1-2; possible D gene TRBD1, 6 bases. V dropped 2 bases and J dropped 8 bases, with 15 bases sitting between them. CDR1 is MDHEN and CDR2 is SYDVKM in the germline V gene. The CDR3 is 14 amino acids.

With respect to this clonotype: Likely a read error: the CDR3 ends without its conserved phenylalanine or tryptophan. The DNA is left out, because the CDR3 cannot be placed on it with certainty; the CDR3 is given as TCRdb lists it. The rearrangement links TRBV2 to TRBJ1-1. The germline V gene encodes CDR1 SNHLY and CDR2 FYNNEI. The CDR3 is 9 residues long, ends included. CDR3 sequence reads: CASSEMGNS.